This TCR beta chain was retrieved from a study of CD8+ T cells in alopecia areata. Treatment reported: oral pan-JAK inhibitor, 5-10 mg twice daily. RNA extraction was followed by reverse transcription into cDNA, which acted as the sequencing template. Clones were sequenced by immunoSEQ multiplex PCR, and TCRdb holds only the in-frame ones, with some missing. The sample has some 180,000 clones; 45% to 60% are singletons. V gave up 3 bases and J gave up 4 bases, with 7 bases separating them. The CDR3 has 13 residues. Germline V gene data show CDR1 as MNHNS and CDR2 as SASEGT. This TCR came from a human donor with alopecia areata. The sequencing used CD8+ T cells sorted from blood, collected at roughly week 53, from a patient treated with tofacitinib. J is TRBJ2-1 and V is TRBV6-1, with a possible D match to TRBD2 (6 bases). The CDR3 loop is CASSDGRYNEQFF. The CDR3 nucleotides are TGTGCCAGCAGTGATGGGAGGTACAATGAGCAGTTCTTC.